This T cell receptor beta chain was found in a study of T-cell reconstitution after alpha-beta-depleted transplantation in children. Trimming removed 4 bases from V and 5 bases from J, with 13 bases in between. The CDR3 length is 13 residues. Germline V gene sequence: CDR1 DFQATT, CDR2 SNEGSKA (reference sequence). The authors prepared the TCRbeta library with unique molecular identifiers. In TCRdb, the PCR reads were re-called with MiXCR into one record per CDR3 protein. The sample lists 600,000 to 700,000 distinct CDR3 sequences, around 16% seen once, with 0.8% to 1.1% in the top ten. The table lists this clonotype with many counts.

The chain couples TRBV20-1 to TRBJ2-3; D is unclear. The source material was PBMCs from the stem cell graft donor, sampled from the stem cell graft. This clonotype was obtained from a human donor who donated a stem cell graft to a child with acute myeloid leukemia. The CDR3 spells CSAIHLRKDTQYF. The CDR3 nucleotides are TGCAGTGCTATCCATCTCCGAAAAGATACGCAGTATTTT.